This T cell receptor (beta chain) was obtained from a study of T cells after yellow fever vaccination. The V gene end was trimmed by 5 bases and the J gene end by 0 bases; junction bases not matched to a gene: 5. The CDR3 has 15 amino acids. The germline V gene encodes CDR1 SGHTA and CDR2 FQGNSA. TCRdb re-called the 5' RACE reads through MiXCR, storing one row per CDR3 protein. Here the sample spans fewer than 85,000 distinct CDR3 sequences, 7.7% being singletons. This clonotype is termed medium-sized (0.01 to 0.1%). The sequence derives from a young man who received the YFV17D yellow fever vaccine. The sample in question was CD8+ T cells sorted from PBMCs, obtained on the day of the yellow fever booster vaccination. The chain employs TRBV7-2 and TRBJ2-3; 7 bases align to TRBD2. This CDR3 is CASSPGTTSTDTQYF. The DNA of the CDR3 is TGTGCCAGCAGCCCCGGGACTACTAGCACAGATACGCAGTATTTT.